This T cell receptor beta chain was sequenced in a study of identical twins. Study results and caveats: Insertions were fewer in abundant cord blood beta clonotypes, whereas memory repertoires showed none of this pattern.

The ends were cut back, 0 bases at V and 6 bases at J, with 14 bases in the middle. CDR1 KGHSH and CDR2 LQKENI come from the germline V gene. The length of the CDR3 is 15 residues. This clonotype was seen only a few times. Its antigen is not identified. From the 5' RACE reads, TCRdb called clonotypes with MiXCR, one entry per CDR3 protein. This table has 600,000 to 700,000 distinct CDR3 sequences, 21% appearing once. These data also featured in a second study, about T cells expressing NK-cell markers. That source adds: Sorted CD3+CD56-NKG2C+, CD3+CD56+NKG2C+ and CD3+CD56+NKG2C- T cells supplied the TCR beta repertoires.

The sequenced sample consisted of PBMCs. This TCR was recovered from a woman aged 18-35 years in good health. The rearrangement joins TRBV18 to TRBJ1-2, with D uncertain. CDR3 sequence reads: CASSPPNFGGDGYTF. CDR3 coding DNA: TGTGCCAGCTCACCACCGAACTTTGGCGGAGATGGCTACACCTTC.